A selection of T cell receptor beta chains follows, all from one sample in a study of blood T cell repertoires in COVID-19. Profiled with immunoSEQ multiplex PCR; TCRdb holds only in-frame clones, not every one. Of over 130,000 clones listed, about 77% are singletons. Material for sequencing was peripheral blood. These receptors all come from a woman in her fifties or sixties with active or convalescent COVID-19. CDR3s include the opening cysteine and the closing phenylalanine or tryptophan. A D gene is named only where the DNA matches it firmly. Clone size is shown for a subset of rows, as once, few, many or a class of expanded clone.

clone_size j_call v_call cdr3_length d_call cdr3_nt cdr3_aa
- TRBJ1-2 TRBV6-5 15 - TGTGCCAGCCGACCCACAGGGAAGCAGGGTATAGGCTACACCTTC CASRPTGKQGIGYTF
- TRBJ2-3 TRBV7-2 17 - TGTGCCAGCAGCTCAGGGGCCAGCGGGACGGCCACAGATACGCAGTATTTT CASSSGASGTATDTQYF
- TRBJ2-3 TRBV30 15 TRBD1 TGTGCCTGGAGTGTAGGTGGACAGGGATCAGATACGCAGTATTTT CAWSVGGQGSDTQYF
once TRBJ1-1 TRBV19 16 - TGTGCCAGTAGTATATTACCGGGAAGAGGGAACACTGAAGCTTTCTTT CASSILPGRGNTEAFF
- TRBJ2-6 TRBV19 16 - TGTGCCAGTAGTATAGGTCGGTTTTCTGGGGCCAACGTCCTGACTTTC CASSIGRFSGANVLTF
few TRBJ1-2 TRBV7-9 13 - TGTGCCAGCAGCTCGGCCGGGAACTATGGCTACACCTTC CASSSAGNYGYTF
- TRBJ2-5 TRBV2 15 - TGTGCCAGCAGTGTCTTCAGGGGAAGGGGAGAGACCCAGTACTTC CASSVFRGRGETQYF
- TRBJ1-6 TRBV4-3 15 TRBD1 TGCGCCAGCAGCCACACACAGGGGCCAAATTCACCCCTCCACTTT CASSHTQGPNSPLHF
few TRBJ1-3 TRBV30 14 - TGTGCCTGGAGGCCAGACTACTCTGGAAACACCATATATTTT CAWRPDYSGNTIYF
- TRBJ1-2 TRBV30 14 - TGTGCCTGGAGTGAAAGGACAGAGACCTATGGCTACACCTTC CAWSERTETYGYTF
few TRBJ2-7 TRBV11-3 15 TRBD1 TGTGCCAGCAGCTCGGCCGGGACAGGGGACGAAGAGCAGTACTTC CASSSAGTGDEEQYF
- TRBJ2-3 TRBV11-3 14 TRBD2 TGTGCCAGCAGTCAAGCGGGGGGCTGGGATACGCAGTATTTT CASSQAGGWDTQYF
- TRBJ1-1 TRBV6-5 13 - TGTGCCAGCAGCCGTACACGGAACACTGAAGCTTTCTTT CASSRTRNTEAFF
few TRBJ1-2 TRBV7-9 13 - TGTGCCAGCAGCTTCGACAGGATGGGTGGCTACACCTTC CASSFDRMGGYTF
- TRBJ2-2 TRBV7-6 18 TRBD1 TGTGCCAGCAGCTTAAATCGGCCCGGGACAGGGGGCACCGGGGAGCTGTTTTTT CASSLNRPGTGGTGELFF
- TRBJ1-1 TRBV7-2 14 TRBD1 TGTGCCAGCAGCTTAGTGCAGGGGGCCACTGAAGCTTTCTTT CASSLVQGATEAFF
- TRBJ2-3 TRBV21-1 15 - TGTGCCAGCAGCAAAGGTAAGCGCCGCACAGATACGCAGTATTTT CASSKGKRRTDTQYF
few TRBJ1-2 TRBV30 12 - TGTGCCTGGAGTGTCCCCCCGGGGGTGAGCGCCTTC CAWSVPPGVSAF
- TRBJ2-3 TRBV11-2 16 TRBD1 TGTGCCAGCAGCGACACCGGGACAGGGGGCACAGATACGCAGTATTTT CASSDTGTGGTDTQYF
- TRBJ1-6 TRBV10-3 15 - TGTGCCATCAGTGAGTCGTCCAGGGGTAATTCACCCCTCCACTTT CAISESSRGNSPLHF
once TRBJ1-4 TRBV2 14 - TGTGCCAGCAGTGGGGAGGGGACTAATGAAAAACTGTTTTTT CASSGEGTNEKLFF
- TRBJ2-5 TRBV5-1 15 TRBD1 TGCGCCAGCAGCTTAAAGACAGGGGAAGGGGAGACCCAGTACTTC CASSLKTGEGETQYF
once TRBJ1-1 TRBV7-9 14 - TGTGCCAGCAGCCAGACAGGTAGGAACACTGAAGCTTTCTTT CASSQTGRNTEAFF
- TRBJ2-3 TRBV7-3 20 - TGTGCCAGCAGCTTAAATCCCCGTATTGCGGGGGCGGGTGAGACAGATACGCAGTATTTT CASSLNPRIAGAGETDTQYF
once TRBJ1-2 TRBV7-2 14 - TGTGCCAGCAGGGAAGTAGTTGGGGCCTATGGCTACACCTTC CASREVVGAYGYTF
- TRBJ2-1 TRBV29-1 14 TRBD2 TGCAGCGGAGTCCTACTAGCGGGTAACAATGAGCAGTTCTTC CSGVLLAGNNEQFF
- TRBJ1-1 TRBV12-3/TRBV12-4 13 - TGTGCCAGCAGTATGCACAGGAACACTGAAGCTTTCTTT CASSMHRNTEAFF
- TRBJ2-7 TRBV2 12 - TGTGCCAGCACCGGGATTACCTACGAGCAGTACTTC CASTGITYEQYF
- TRBJ2-2 TRBV9 17 - TGTGCCAGCAGCGTAGGGATAGCGGCCCCGGGGACCGGGGAGCTGTTTTTT CASSVGIAAPGTGELFF